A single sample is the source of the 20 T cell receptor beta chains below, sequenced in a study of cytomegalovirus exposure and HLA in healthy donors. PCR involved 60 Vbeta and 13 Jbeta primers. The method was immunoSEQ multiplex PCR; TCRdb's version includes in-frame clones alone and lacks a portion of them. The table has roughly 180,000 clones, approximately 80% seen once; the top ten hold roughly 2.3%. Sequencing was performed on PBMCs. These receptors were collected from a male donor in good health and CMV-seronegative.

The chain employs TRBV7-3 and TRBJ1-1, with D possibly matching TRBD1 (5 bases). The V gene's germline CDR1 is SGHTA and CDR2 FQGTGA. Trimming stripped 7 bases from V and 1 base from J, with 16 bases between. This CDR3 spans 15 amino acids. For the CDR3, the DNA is TGTGCCAGCATGTTAACGCAGGGTTCGAACACTGAAGCTTTCTTT. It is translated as CASMLTQGSNTEAFF.

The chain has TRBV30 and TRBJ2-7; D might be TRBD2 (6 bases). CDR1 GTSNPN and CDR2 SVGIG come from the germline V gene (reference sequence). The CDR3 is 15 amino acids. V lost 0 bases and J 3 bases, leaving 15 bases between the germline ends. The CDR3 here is CAWSVLGGSDYEQYF. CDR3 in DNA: TGTGCCTGGAGTGTACTTGGAGGGTCGGACTACGAGCAGTACTTC.

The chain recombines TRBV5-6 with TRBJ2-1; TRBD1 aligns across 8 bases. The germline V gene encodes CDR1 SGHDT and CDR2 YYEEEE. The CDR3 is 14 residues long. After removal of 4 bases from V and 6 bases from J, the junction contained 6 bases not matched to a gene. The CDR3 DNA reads TGTGCCAGCAGCCAAGCTACAGGGGGCAATGAGCAGTTCTTC. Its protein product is CASSQATGGNEQFF.

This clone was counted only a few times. The CDR3 is CASSRTGMSDIQYF. DNA of the CDR3: TGTGCCAGTAGTAGGACAGGGATGTCGGACATTCAGTACTTC. The chain recombines TRBV19 with TRBJ2-4, with 8 nucleotides matching TRBD1. With V trimmed by 4 bases and J by 8 bases, 7 bases remained unmatched. Germline-derived CDR1 and CDR2 are LNHDA and SQIVND (reference sequence). CDR3 length: 14 amino acids.

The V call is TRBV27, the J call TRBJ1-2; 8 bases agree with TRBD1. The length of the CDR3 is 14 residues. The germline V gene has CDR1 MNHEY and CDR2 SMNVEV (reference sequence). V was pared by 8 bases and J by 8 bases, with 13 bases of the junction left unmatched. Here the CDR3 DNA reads TGTGCCAGCGAACGGAAAACTCGGGACAGGGGCTACACCTTC. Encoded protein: CASERKTRDRGYTF.

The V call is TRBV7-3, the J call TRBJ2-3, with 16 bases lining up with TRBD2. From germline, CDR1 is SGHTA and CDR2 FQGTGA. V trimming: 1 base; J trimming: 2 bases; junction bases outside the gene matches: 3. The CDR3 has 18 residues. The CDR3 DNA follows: TGTGCCAGCAGCTTAAAGGGACTAGCGGGGGGGCCCACAGATACGCAGTATTTT. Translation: CASSLKGLAGGPTDTQYF.

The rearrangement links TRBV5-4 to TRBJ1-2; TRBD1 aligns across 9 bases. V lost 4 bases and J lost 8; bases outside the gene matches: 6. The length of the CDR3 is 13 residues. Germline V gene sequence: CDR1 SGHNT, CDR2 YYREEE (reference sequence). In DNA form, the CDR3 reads TGTGCCAGCAGCATCGGGACAGGGAAAGGCTACACCTTC. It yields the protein CASSIGTGKGYTF.

The CDR3 DNA reads TGTGCCAGCAGTTACTCGAGGGGGGGAGACACCATATATTTT. Its protein is CASSYSRGGDTIYF. The rearrangement uses TRBV6-6 and TRBJ1-3, with D tentatively TRBD1 (6 bases). Germline values: CDR1 MNHNY, CDR2 SVGAGI (reference sequence). With 0 bases removed from V and 8 bases from J, the gap between germline ends came to 11 bases. The CDR3 is made up of 14 amino acids.

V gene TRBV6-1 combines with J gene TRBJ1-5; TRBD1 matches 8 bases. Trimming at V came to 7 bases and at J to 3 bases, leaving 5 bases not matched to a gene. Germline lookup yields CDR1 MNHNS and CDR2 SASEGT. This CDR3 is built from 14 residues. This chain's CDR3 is CASTRDRSNQPQHF. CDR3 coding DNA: TGTGCCAGCACCCGGGACAGGTCCAATCAGCCCCAGCATTTT.

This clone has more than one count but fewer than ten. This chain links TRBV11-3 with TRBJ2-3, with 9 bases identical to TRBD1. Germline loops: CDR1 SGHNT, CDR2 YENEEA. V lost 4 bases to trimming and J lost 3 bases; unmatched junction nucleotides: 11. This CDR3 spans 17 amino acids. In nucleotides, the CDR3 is TGTGCCAGCAGCTCCTTGACCGGGACAGGGACAACAGATACGCAGTATTTT. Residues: CASSSLTGTGTTDTQYF.

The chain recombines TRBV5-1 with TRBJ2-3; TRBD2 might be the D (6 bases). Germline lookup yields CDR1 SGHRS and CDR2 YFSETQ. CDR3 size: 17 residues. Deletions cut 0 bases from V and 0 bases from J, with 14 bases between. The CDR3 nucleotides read TGCGCCAGCAGCTTGGTTCTGGGAGGCAGAAGCACAGATACGCAGTATTTT. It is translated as CASSLVLGGRSTDTQYF.

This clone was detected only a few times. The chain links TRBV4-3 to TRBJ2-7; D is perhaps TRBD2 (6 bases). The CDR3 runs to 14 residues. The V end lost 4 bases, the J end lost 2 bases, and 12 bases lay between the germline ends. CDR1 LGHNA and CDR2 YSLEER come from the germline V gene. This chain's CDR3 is CASSRTSRAYEQYF. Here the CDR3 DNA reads TGCGCCAGCAGCCGAACTAGCCGAGCCTACGAGCAGTACTTC.

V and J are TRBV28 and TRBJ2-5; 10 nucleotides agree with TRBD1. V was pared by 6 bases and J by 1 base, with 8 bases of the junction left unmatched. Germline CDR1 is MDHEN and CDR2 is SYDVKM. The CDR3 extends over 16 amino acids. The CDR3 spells CASSFMGQGLQETQYF. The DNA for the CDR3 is TGTGCCAGCAGCTTTATGGGACAGGGGCTCCAAGAGACCCAGTACTTC.

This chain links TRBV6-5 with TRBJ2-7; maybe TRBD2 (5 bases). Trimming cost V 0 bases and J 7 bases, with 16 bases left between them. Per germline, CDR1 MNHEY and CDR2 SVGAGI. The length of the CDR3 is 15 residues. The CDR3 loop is CASSYSGGLPREQYF. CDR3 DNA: TGTGCCAGCAGTTACTCCGGCGGGTTACCCCGGGAGCAGTACTTC.

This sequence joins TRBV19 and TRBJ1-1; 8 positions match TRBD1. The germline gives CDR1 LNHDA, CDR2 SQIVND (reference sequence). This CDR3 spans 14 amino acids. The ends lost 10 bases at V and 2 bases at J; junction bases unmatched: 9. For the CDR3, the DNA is TGTGCCACCGAATCGGACAGGGTCAACACTGAAGCTTTCTTT. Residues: CATESDRVNTEAFF. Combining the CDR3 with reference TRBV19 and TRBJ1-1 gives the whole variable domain DGGITQSPKYLFRKEGQNVTLSCEQNLNHDAMYWYRQDPGQGLRLIYYSQIVNDFQKGDIAEGYSVSREKKESFPLTVTSAQKNPTAFYLCATESDRVNTEAFFGQGTRLTVV.

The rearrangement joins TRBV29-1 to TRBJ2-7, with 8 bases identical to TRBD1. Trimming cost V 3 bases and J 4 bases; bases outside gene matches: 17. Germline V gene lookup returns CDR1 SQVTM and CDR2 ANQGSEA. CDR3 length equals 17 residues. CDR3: CSVDRYGGTGQTYEQYF. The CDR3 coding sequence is TGCAGCGTTGATCGTTACGGCGGGACAGGACAAACTTACGAGCAGTACTTC.

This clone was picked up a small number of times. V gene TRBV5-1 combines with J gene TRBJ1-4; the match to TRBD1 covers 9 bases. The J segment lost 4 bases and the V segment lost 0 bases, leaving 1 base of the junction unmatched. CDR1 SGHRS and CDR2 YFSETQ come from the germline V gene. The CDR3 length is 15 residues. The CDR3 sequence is CASSLATGGNEKLFF. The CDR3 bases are TGCGCCAGCAGCTTGGCGACAGGGGGTAATGAAAAACTGTTTTTT.

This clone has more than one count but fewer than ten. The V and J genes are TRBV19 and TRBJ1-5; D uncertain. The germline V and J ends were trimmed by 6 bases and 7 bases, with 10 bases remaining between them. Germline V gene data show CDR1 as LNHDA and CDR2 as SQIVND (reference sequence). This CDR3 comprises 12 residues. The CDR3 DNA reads TGTGCCAGTAGCAGGTTCAGCCAGCCCCAGCATTTT. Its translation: CASSRFSQPQHF.

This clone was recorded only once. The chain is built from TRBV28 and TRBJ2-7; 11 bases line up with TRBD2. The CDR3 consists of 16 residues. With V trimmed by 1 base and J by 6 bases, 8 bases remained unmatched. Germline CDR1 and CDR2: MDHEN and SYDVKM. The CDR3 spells CASSLSTSGASFEQYF. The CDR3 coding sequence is TGTGCCAGCAGTTTATCGACTAGCGGGGCCTCGTTCGAGCAGTACTTC.

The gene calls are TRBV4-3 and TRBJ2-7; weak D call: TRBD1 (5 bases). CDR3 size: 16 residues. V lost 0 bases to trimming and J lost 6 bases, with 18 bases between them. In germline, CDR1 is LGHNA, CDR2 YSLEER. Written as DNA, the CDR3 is TGCGCCAGCAGCCAAGATAGTATTGGCAAGGGGCGCGAGCAGTACTTC. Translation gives CASSQDSIGKGREQYF.